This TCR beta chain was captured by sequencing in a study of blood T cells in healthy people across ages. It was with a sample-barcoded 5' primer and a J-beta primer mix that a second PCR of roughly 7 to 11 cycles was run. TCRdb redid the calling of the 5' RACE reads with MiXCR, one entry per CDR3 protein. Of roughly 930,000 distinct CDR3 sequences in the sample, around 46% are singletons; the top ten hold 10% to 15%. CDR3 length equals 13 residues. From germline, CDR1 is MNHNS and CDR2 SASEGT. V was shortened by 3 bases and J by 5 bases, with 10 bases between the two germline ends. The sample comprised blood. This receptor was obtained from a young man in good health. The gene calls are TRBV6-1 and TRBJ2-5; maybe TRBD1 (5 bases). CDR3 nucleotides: TGTGCCAGCAGTGATTCAGGGTTGGAGACCCAGTACTTC. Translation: CASSDSGLETQYF.